The 13 T cell receptor beta chains below come from one sample, sequenced in a study of cytomegalovirus exposure and HLA in healthy donors. Vbeta (60) and Jbeta (13) primers were used in the PCR. Measured with immunoSEQ multiplex PCR; TCRdb has only the in-frame clones, and not every one. Among some 130,000 clones listed, about 80% were seen once. Sequencing was done on a sample of PBMCs. These receptor sequences come from a middle-aged man in good health and CMV-seronegative.

To note about this clone: One end of the junction is discordant with germline, which a read error may explain. This chain connects TRBV28 to TRBJ1-1; the match to TRBD1 covers 8 bases. The CDR3 contains 12 residues. Per germline, CDR1 MDHEN and CDR2 SYDVKM. CDR3 loop: CASSLGDRNPSF. The DNA of the CDR3 is TGTGCCAGCAGTTTGGGGGACAGGAACCCTTCTTTT.

V and J are TRBV5-1 and TRBJ2-7, with 9 bases lining up with TRBD1. CDR1 is SGHRS, CDR2 YFSETQ, per germline. The CDR3 extends over 14 amino acids. The J segment lost 6 bases and the V segment lost 6 bases, leaving 10 bases of the junction unmatched. The DNA for the CDR3 is TGCGCCAGCACCCTCCACGGGACAGGGAGCGAGCAGTACTTC. Protein: CASTLHGTGSEQYF.

Written as DNA, the CDR3 is TGTGCCAGCAGTCCGACAGGGGATGGCTACACCTTC. Residues: CASSPTGDGYTF. The chain links TRBV6-6 to TRBJ1-2; 8 bases map to TRBD1. Germline assignment: CDR1 MNHNY and CDR2 SVGAGI (reference sequence). This CDR3 spans 12 amino acids. With 5 bases clipped from V and 6 bases from J, the junction kept 2 bases outside the gene matches.

The CDR3 DNA is TGTGCCAGCAGCGCCCTGACTGGGCAGCCCCAGCATTTT. It is translated as CASSALTGQPQHF. The J gene is TRBJ1-5, the V gene TRBV7-9; the D is unclear. Germline V gene data show CDR1 as SEHNR and CDR2 as FQNEAQ (reference sequence). V lost 5 bases and J lost 7, with 12 bases in between. The CDR3 has 13 residues.

The V and J genes are TRBV5-4 and TRBJ2-7; 9 bases are a match to TRBD1. The CDR3 runs 15 residues. CDR1 is SGHNT and CDR2 is YYREEE in the germline V gene (reference sequence). Trimming took 1 base from V and 1 from J; bases not matched to a gene: 3. This chain's CDR3 is CASSLSGQGSYEQYF. CDR3 nucleotides: TGTGCCAGCAGCTTGTCGGGACAGGGATCCTACGAGCAGTACTTC. The full variable domain, in which reference TRBV5-4 and TRBJ2-7 provide the parts outside the CDR3, is ETGVTQSPTHLIKTRGQQVTLRCSSQSGHNTVSWYQQALGQGPQFIFQYYREEENGRGNFPPRFSGLQFPNYSSELNVNALELDDSALYLCASSLSGQGSYEQYFGPGTRLTVT.

The chain joins TRBV2 to TRBJ2-7, with TRBD1 matching 10 bases. CDR1 is SNHLY and CDR2 is FYNNEI in the germline V gene. V dropped 3 bases and J dropped 6; count of bases not matched to a gene: 5. The CDR3 is 14 amino acids. The CDR3 coding sequence is TGTGCCAGCAGTGACTGGACAGGGGGGCTCGAGCAGTACTTC. This translates into CASSDWTGGLEQYF. Based on the CDR3 plus reference TRBV2 and TRBJ2-7, the full variable domain is EPEVTQTPSHQVTQMGQEVILRCVPISNHLYFYWYRQILGQKVEFLVSFYNNEISEKSEIFDDQFSVERPDGSNFTLKIRSTKLEDSAMYFCASSDWTGGLEQYFGPGTRLTVT.

The chain recombines TRBV30 with TRBJ2-3; tentative D call: TRBD2 (5 bases). CDR1 is GTSNPN and CDR2 is SVGIG in the germline V gene (reference sequence). The V end was cut by 2 bases, the J end by 6 bases, with 12 bases between. The CDR3 covers 13 residues. The CDR3 loop is CAWSLRWEDTQYF. The DNA of the CDR3 is TGTGCCTGGAGTCTAAGATGGGAGGATACGCAGTATTTT.

The J gene is TRBJ2-7, the V gene TRBV28; D gene uncertain. Germline CDR1 reads MDHEN; CDR2 reads SYDVKM. There are 15 residues in the CDR3. Trimming removed 9 bases at V and 3 bases at J, with 21 bases between. CDR3 nucleotides: TGTGCCAGTGGAGTTGGTTCCGCCCATAACTACGAGCAGTACTTC. This translates into CASGVGSAHNYEQYF.

V is TRBV15 and J is TRBJ2-7; 9 bases match TRBD1. Germline CDR1 and CDR2: LNHNV and YYDKDF (reference sequence). CDR3 size: 16 residues. Trimming at V came to 2 bases and at J to 3 bases, leaving 8 bases not matched to a gene. Here the CDR3 DNA reads TGTGCCACCAGCAGATCATCCGGGACAGGGCACTACGAGCAGTACTTC. It yields the protein CATSRSSGTGHYEQYF.

The V call is TRBV27, the J call TRBJ1-2; D perhaps matches TRBD1 (5 bases). Germline V lookup: CDR1 MNHEY, CDR2 SMNVEV (reference sequence). V was trimmed by 2 bases and J by 3 bases, leaving 13 bases between them. The CDR3 contains 15 residues. CDR3 in DNA: TGTGCCAGCAGTTTAATGTACGGGGGGGACTATGGCTACACCTTC. As protein: CASSLMYGGDYGYTF.

The rearrangement uses TRBV19 and TRBJ1-6; no clear D. This CDR3 is 14 amino acids long. The germline V gene has CDR1 LNHDA and CDR2 SQIVND (reference sequence). Trimming removed 11 bases from V and 3 bases from J, with 14 bases in between. The CDR3: CACRREVYNSPLHF. The CDR3 nucleotides read TGTGCCTGCCGCCGGGAGGTCTATAATTCACCCCTCCACTTT. Variable domain in full (rest from reference TRBV19 and TRBJ1-6): DGGITQSPKYLFRKEGQNVTLSCEQNLNHDAMYWYRQDPGQGLRLIYYSQIVNDFQKGDIAEGYSVSREKKESFPLTVTSAQKNPTAFYLCACRREVYNSPLHFGNGTRLTVT.

This clone has just a few counts. CDR3 DNA: TGTGCCAGCAGCCCAGACAGGGGGCTTCAGCCCCAGCATTTT. It specifies CASSPDRGLQPQHF. This chain joins TRBV7-2 and TRBJ1-5; 10 nucleotides agree with TRBD1. The V and J ends lost 5 bases and 6 bases, in that order; junction bases with no gene match: 4. The CDR3 consists of 14 residues. Per germline, CDR1 SGHTA and CDR2 FQGNSA.

The rearrangement uses TRBV30 and TRBJ2-3; maybe TRBD2 (5 bases). Germline assignment: CDR1 GTSNPN and CDR2 SVGIG (reference sequence). Trimming cost V 8 bases and J 3 bases, with 9 bases left between them. The CDR3 is 11 residues long. CDR3 coding DNA: TGTGCCGGCGGACTTACAGATACGCAGTATTTT. It specifies CAGGLTDTQYF.